One and the same sample provided the 10 T cell receptor beta chains below, sequenced in a study of cytomegalovirus exposure and HLA in healthy donors (dated by TCRdb to about 2017). Receptor libraries were prepared by the immunoSEQ multiplex PCR assay. For the multiplex PCR, a mixture combining 60 forward primers for TCR Vbeta segments and 13 reverse primers for TCR Jbeta segments was used. TCRdb carries this immuneACCESS record with in-frame sequences only. Its versions omit some clonotypes, under half of them owing to an unresolved V gene in the studies checked, with the rest unexplained. The sample yields 60,000 to 90,000 clones; roughly 70% were counted once. Around a tenth of the sample rests with the top ten. Sequences were obtained from PBMCs. These receptors came from a woman aged 45 to 65 in good health and CMV-seropositive.

V usage is TRBV5-4 and J usage is TRBJ2-3, with D unclear. CDR3 length: 14 amino acids. Germline V gives CDR1 SGHNT, CDR2 YYREEE (reference sequence). The V end was cut by 1 base, the J end by 0 bases, with 6 bases between. CDR3 bases: TGTGCCAGCAGCTTGTCAGCGAGCACAGATACGCAGTATTTT. This sequence encodes CASSLSASTDTQYF.

A word on this clone: Other DNA sequences in the sample encode the same CDR3. The rearrangement joins TRBV5-4 to TRBJ1-5; D is unclear. This CDR3 comprises 14 residues. V lost 0 bases, J lost 0 bases, and 4 bases lay in between. The V gene's germline CDR1 is SGHNT and CDR2 YYREEE (reference sequence). CDR3 DNA sequence: TGTGCCAGCAGCTTGGCCTTTAGCAATCAGCCCCAGCATTTT. Translated: CASSLAFSNQPQHF. The variable domain in full, with the rest retrieved from reference TRBV5-4 and TRBJ1-5, is ETGVTQSPTHLIKTRGQQVTLRCSSQSGHNTVSWYQQALGQGPQFIFQYYREEENGRGNFPPRFSGLQFPNYSSELNVNALELDDSALYLCASSLAFSNQPQHFGDGTRLSIL.

The rearrangement joins TRBV4-3 to TRBJ2-7; D call uncertain. The V end lost 0 bases, the J end lost 7 bases, and 10 bases lay between the germline ends. Germline CDR1 and CDR2: LGHNA and YSLEER. This CDR3 is 13 amino acids long. CDR3 bases: TGCGCCAGCAGCCAAGACAGGAACAGAGAGCAGTACTTC. This gives the protein CASSQDRNREQYF.

The chain carries TRBV10-3 and TRBJ1-6; D gene ambiguous. Trimming shortened V by 0 bases and J by 6 bases, and 6 bases separated the two germline ends. This CDR3 spans 14 amino acids. Germline lookup yields CDR1 ENHRY and CDR2 SYGVKD. CDR3 sequence: CAISESRINSPLHF. The CDR3 DNA reads as TGTGCCATCAGTGAGTCGAGGATTAATTCACCCCTCCACTTT.

This clone is judged medium-sized. V and J are TRBV6-5 and TRBJ2-7, with D uncertain. Trimming left V 2 bases short and J 2 bases short, with 13 bases between. The CDR3 is 15 amino acids. Germline V lookup: CDR1 MNHEY, CDR2 SVGAGI. The CDR3 loop is CASSYGRHPTYEQYF. The CDR3 DNA is TGTGCCAGCAGTTACGGGCGTCACCCGACCTACGAGCAGTACTTC.

The CDR3 spells CASTTGGAYGELFF. The DNA of the CDR3 is TGTGCCAGCACGACTGGGGGGGCTTATGGGGAGCTGTTTTTT. J is TRBJ2-2 and V is TRBV27; D is possibly TRBD2 (7 bases). Germline CDR1 reads MNHEY; CDR2 reads SMNVEV (reference sequence). The CDR3 loop spans 14 amino acids. V lost 7 bases, J lost 8 bases, and 17 bases lay in between.

The chain joins TRBV7-9 to TRBJ2-7; D perhaps matches TRBD2 (6 bases). V gave up 3 bases and J gave up 2 bases, with 8 bases separating them. Germline loops: CDR1 SEHNR, CDR2 FQNEAQ (reference sequence). This CDR3 contains 13 residues. The CDR3 DNA reads TGTGCCAGCAGCTTTAGCGGAACCTACGAGCAGTACTTC. Translated: CASSFSGTYEQYF.

This clone was observed a few times. The chain is built from TRBV14 and TRBJ2-3, with no clear D. The germline gives CDR1 SGHDN, CDR2 FVKESK. V shed 0 bases and J shed 4 bases, with 5 bases lying between them. This CDR3 spans 13 amino acids. The CDR3 protein is CASSQDLADTQYF. The CDR3 coding sequence is TGTGCCAGCAGCCAAGATCTTGCAGATACGCAGTATTTT.

V and J are TRBV6-5 and TRBJ2-3; D remains ambiguous. Germline CDR1 and CDR2: MNHEY and SVGAGI. V shed 8 bases and J shed 0 bases, with 12 bases lying between them. The CDR3 runs 14 residues. The CDR3 protein is CASGPIGSTDTQYF. CDR3 coding DNA: TGTGCCAGCGGGCCTATCGGTAGCACAGATACGCAGTATTTT.

This rearrangement joins TRBV5-1 to TRBJ1-4; 11 positions match TRBD1. The CDR3 extends over 16 amino acids. J gave up 0 bases and V 3 bases, and 1 base lay outside the gene matches. The V gene's germline CDR1 is SGHRS and CDR2 YFSETQ. CDR3 amino acids: CASSWGQGATNEKLFF. In DNA, the CDR3 is TGCGCCAGCAGCTGGGGACAGGGGGCAACTAATGAAAAACTGTTTTTT.